A selection of T cell receptor beta chains follows, all from one sample in a study of shared clonotypes between healthy human individuals. The assay was immunoSEQ multiplex PCR, and TCRdb's table has in-frame clones only and misses some. The sample yields around 2,100,000 clones, approximately 94% seen once. Material for sequencing was naive CD8+ T cells sorted from blood. The receptors shown here come from a man aged 18 to 35 in good health. Both conserved end residues are part of each CDR3. The order of the fields is D gene, V gene, clone size, CDR3 length, J gene, CDR3 DNA, CDR3 protein. A D gene is named only where the DNA matches it firmly. A clone size is listed for some rows: how often the clone was seen (once, few, many), or a class if it is expanded.

NA	TRBV20-1	NA	11	TRBJ1-2	TGCAGTGCTAGGGGGGGAAATGGCTACACCTTC	CSARGGNGYTF
TRBD1	TRBV5-4	NA	14	TRBJ1-4	TGTGCCAGCAGCTCAAGGGACAGGGATGAAAAACTGTTTTTT	CASSSRDRDEKLFF
NA	TRBV7-6	once	19	TRBJ2-1	TGTGCCAGCAGCTTAACTCTGCCTAGGCCCTCCTCCCCCCACAATGAGCAGTTCTTC	CASSLTLPRPSSPHNEQFF
TRBD2	TRBV7-2	few	15	TRBJ2-1	TGTGCCAGCAGCTGGGGACTAGCGGGAGTCAATGAGCAGTTCTTC	CASSWGLAGVNEQFF
NA	TRBV30	NA	13	TRBJ2-7	TGTGCCTGGAATCCGGACTCCACCTACGAGCAGTACTTC	CAWNPDSTYEQYF
NA	TRBV5-5	NA	15	TRBJ1-5	TGTGCCAGCAGCTTTTGGTTCGATAGCAATCAGCCCCAGCATTTT	CASSFWFDSNQPQHF
NA	TRBV6-5	NA	13	TRBJ2-5	TGTGCCAGCAGTTACGACAGAGAAGAGACCCAGTACTTC	CASSYDREETQYF
NA	TRBV4-1	once	13	TRBJ2-3	TGCGCCAGCAGCCACCCTTCAGGAGATACGCAGTATTTT	CASSHPSGDTQYF
NA	TRBV4-1	NA	13	TRBJ2-7	TGCGCCAGCAGCGTCGATCGTGCCTACGAGCAGTACTTC	CASSVDRAYEQYF
NA	TRBV27	NA	14	TRBJ1-2	TGTGCCAGCAGACCCCGGGAGTCATTCTATGGCTACACCTTC	CASRPRESFYGYTF
NA	TRBV27	NA	13	TRBJ1-2	TGTGCCAGCAGCATTGCAGGGGATCGGGGCTACACCTTC	CASSIAGDRGYTF
TRBD1	TRBV7-2	NA	12	TRBJ1-2	TGTGCCGTGGGGACAGGGCTCAATGGCTACACCTTC	CAVGTGLNGYTF
TRBD1	TRBV20-1	few	9	TRBJ1-2	TGCAGTACAGGGGTGGGCTACACCTTC	CSTGVGYTF
TRBD1	TRBV7-3	NA	16	TRBJ2-5	TGTGCCAGCAGCTTAACGGGGACAGGGATGAAGGAGACCCAGTACTTC	CASSLTGTGMKETQYF
NA	TRBV10-2	NA	14	TRBJ2-7	TGCGCCAGCAGTGAGTCGTTGGTAACCTACGAGCAGTACTTC	CASSESLVTYEQYF
NA	TRBV28	NA	14	TRBJ1-2	TGTGCCAGCAGTTTATACCCCCTGAACTATGGCTACACCTTC	CASSLYPLNYGYTF
TRBD2	TRBV27	NA	15	TRBJ2-5	TGTGCCAGCAGTTACGGACTAGCGGACCAAGAGACCCAGTACTTC	CASSYGLADQETQYF
NA	TRBV6-1	NA	15	TRBJ2-7	TGTGCCAGCAGTGAAGGAACCCCAGGGCTCTACGAGCAGTACTTC	CASSEGTPGLYEQYF
NA	TRBV5-6	NA	17	TRBJ1-4	TGTGCCAGCAGCTTGTGGGTCGTGGGTCCCACTAATGAAAAACTGTTTTTT	CASSLWVVGPTNEKLFF
NA	TRBV7-8	NA	12	TRBJ1-2	TGTGCCAGCAGCTTAAGCAGCTATGGCTACACCTTC	CASSLSSYGYTF
NA	TRBV30	NA	14	TRBJ2-2	TGTGCCTGGAGTATGGCAGGGGACACCGGGGAGCTGTTTTTT	CAWSMAGDTGELFF
NA	TRBV28	NA	15	TRBJ1-3	TGTGCCAGCAGTGAAGGACTGCACTCTGGAAACACCATATATTTT	CASSEGLHSGNTIYF
TRBD1	TRBV27	NA	16	TRBJ2-5	TGTGCCAGCAGTTCACGGACAGGACCGTACCAAGAGACCCAGTACTTC	CASSSRTGPYQETQYF
NA	TRBV10-3	NA	12	TRBJ2-1	TGTGCCATCAGTGACGGGGGCAATGAGCAGTTCTTC	CAISDGGNEQFF
NA	TRBV5-4	NA	13	TRBJ2-5	TGTGCCAGCAGCCTATTCGGAGGAGAGACCCAGTACTTC	CASSLFGGETQYF
NA	TRBV4-2	NA	16	TRBJ2-2	TGTGCCAGCAGCCAAGATAACAGTATTGAGACCGGGGAGCTGTTTTTT	CASSQDNSIETGELFF
TRBD2	TRBV7-9	NA	15	TRBJ2-7	TGTGCCAGCAGCTTATTTCTGGCGGGAGAGGATGAGCAGTACTTC	CASSLFLAGEDEQYF
TRBD1	TRBV29-1	NA	15	TRBJ1-2	TGCAGCGTTGAAGAGTGGGACAGGGGAGACTATGGCTACACCTTC	CSVEEWDRGDYGYTF
NA	TRBV27	once	14	TRBJ2-2	TGTGCCAGCAGTTTAGGACCGAACACCGGGGAGCTGTTTTTT	CASSLGPNTGELFF
NA	TRBV6-1	NA	13	TRBJ2-3	TGTGCCAGCAACGCCGGGACCACAGATACGCAGTATTTT	CASNAGTTDTQYF
TRBD2	TRBV5-6	NA	16	TRBJ2-1	TGTGCCAGCAGCTTGGGAACTAGCGGCAGATACAATGAGCAGTTCTTC	CASSLGTSGRYNEQFF
NA	TRBV6-5	NA	13	TRBJ2-5	TGTGCCAGCAGTTACGGGCGGGCCCTGGCCCAGTACTTC	CASSYGRALAQYF
NA	TRBV2	NA	15	TRBJ1-5	TGTGCCAGCAGTGGGGGGCCGGGGAGCAATCAGCCCCAGCATTTT	CASSGGPGSNQPQHF
NA	TRBV6-6	NA	16	TRBJ2-2	TGTGCCAGCAGTTACTTAGCAGCCGCGAACACCGGGGAGCTGTTTTTT	CASSYLAAANTGELFF
NA	TRBV5-1	few	14	TRBJ1-2	TGCGCCAGCAGAGAGGCAGGCGGAAACTATGGCTACACCTTC	CASREAGGNYGYTF
NA	TRBV13	NA	14	TRBJ2-1	TGTGCCAGCAGCTTAGCCGGGCTGTACAATGAGCAGTTCTTC	CASSLAGLYNEQFF
NA	TRBV9	few	13	TRBJ2-3	TGTGCCAGCTCACTAGCTAGCACAGATACGCAGTATTTT	CASSLASTDTQYF
NA	TRBV7-9	once	16	TRBJ2-5	TGTGCCAGCAGCCACAGGGGGGGCGATAACCAAGAGACCCAGTACTTC	CASSHRGGDNQETQYF
TRBD1	TRBV6-5	NA	14	TRBJ1-2	TGTGCCAGCAGTTTTGTTTCAGGGGGGGATGGCTACACCTTC	CASSFVSGGDGYTF
NA	TRBV6-1	NA	14	TRBJ2-7	TGTGCCAGCAGTGAAGCAGGGACCGGCTACGAGCAGTACTTC	CASSEAGTGYEQYF
NA	TRBV11-3	NA	15	TRBJ2-2	TGTGCCAGCAGCTCCCGGGACGAGAAGCCCGGGGAGCTGTTTTTT	CASSSRDEKPGELFF
NA	TRBV4-3	NA	14	TRBJ1-1	TGCGCCAGCAGCCAAGATCAAGGGGGGACTGAAGCTTTCTTT	CASSQDQGGTEAFF
NA	TRBV11-1	NA	13	TRBJ2-7	TGTGCCAGCAGCTTCCTGGACAGTTACGAGCAGTACTTC	CASSFLDSYEQYF
TRBD1	TRBV5-6	NA	14	TRBJ1-2	TGTGCCAGCAGCTGGGACAGGGACGACTATGGCTACACCTTC	CASSWDRDDYGYTF
NA	TRBV2	NA	13	TRBJ2-2	TGTGCCAGTGGGGACCCACAGGGCGGGGAGCTGTTTTTT	CASGDPQGGELFF
NA	TRBV27	once	15	TRBJ1-1	TGTGCCAGCAGTTTATGGGCCTTCGGACACACTGAAGCTTTCTTT	CASSLWAFGHTEAFF
TRBD2	TRBV4-3	NA	16	TRBJ2-7	TGCGCCAGCAGCCGCCGACTAGCGGGAGTCAACTACGAGCAGTACTTC	CASSRRLAGVNYEQYF
NA	TRBV9	NA	11	TRBJ2-5	TGTGCCAGCAGCCTTTCGGAGACCCAGTACTTC	CASSLSETQYF
NA	TRBV2	NA	13	TRBJ1-4	TGTGCCAGCACGGGCCCTCTAGGCGAAAAACTGTTTTTT	CASTGPLGEKLFF
NA	TRBV4-3	NA	15	TRBJ2-1	TGCGCCAGCAGCCAAGGGGCCAGCTCCTACAATGAGCAGTTCTTC	CASSQGASSYNEQFF
TRBD2	TRBV5-1	NA	17	TRBJ2-3	TGCGCCAGCACGCAGGGACTAGGGATTCTTAGCACAGATACGCAGTATTTT	CASTQGLGILSTDTQYF
TRBD2	TRBV5-1	NA	19	TRBJ2-3	TGCGCCAGCAGCTTGAGCGGGACTAGCGGGAGGGCGAACACAGATACGCAGTATTTT	CASSLSGTSGRANTDTQYF
NA	TRBV19	few	14	TRBJ1-1	TGTGCCACTTCACTAGACCCCGCGAACACTGAAGCTTTCTTT	CATSLDPANTEAFF
NA	TRBV4-2	once	16	TRBJ2-7	TGTGCCAGCAGCCAAGAAAGTAGGGATCGATCCTACGAGCAGTACTTC	CASSQESRDRSYEQYF
TRBD1	TRBV9	NA	15	TRBJ2-7	TGTGCCAGCAGCGGACCGGGACAGGGTACCTACGAGCAGTACTTC	CASSGPGQGTYEQYF
TRBD1	TRBV11-2	NA	15	TRBJ1-2	TGTGCCAGCAGCAGCGCCGGGACAGCTAACTATGGCTACACCTTC	CASSSAGTANYGYTF
NA	TRBV7-9	NA	12	TRBJ2-1	TGTGCCAGCAGCTTAATAGGGTATGAGCAGTTCTTC	CASSLIGYEQFF